This T cell receptor (beta chain) was profiled in a study of blood T cells in healthy people across ages (dated by TCRdb to about 2015). Concerning the study at large: Template switching captured roughly one uniquely barcoded TCR beta cDNA molecule per two T cells in model experiments. To avoid experimental bias, donors of different ages were spread randomly across the sequencing lanes. Two additional independent replicas of 1 million unique cDNA reads from the same blood draw were analyzed for two donors (one aged 18 to 30 and one aged 80 or older). Four age groups were formed from the donors: young (average roughly 15 years), middle-aged (more than 35), aged (under 70) and long-lived (more than 75). Age-related changes in TCR beta repertoire diversity were measured in the study by deep sequencing normalized with unique cDNA molecular identifiers.

Library method: 5' RACE. The second PCR ran for about 7 to 11 cycles and used a J-beta primer mix along with a sample-barcoded 5' primer. A template-switch 5' adaptor carrying 12 random nucleotides introduced a unique molecular identifier onto each TCR beta cDNA molecule. Each sample yielded at least 3 million CDR3-containing paired-end reads. The Mint cDNA synthesis kit, primed by a TRBC-specific oligonucleotide, was used to synthesize first-strand cDNA from all RNA. All cDNA was treated with uracil-DNA glycosylase and then went through a first 18-cycle PCR with the universal primers M1SS and BC2_uni_R. In the original analysis: For normalization, 1 million high-quality reads, each with a distinct molecular identifier, were randomly selected from each sample. Reads with shared molecular identifiers were discarded instead of being binned into consensus sequences. MiTCR, with a Q25 quality threshold and the strictest error-elimination algorithm, was used for CDR3 identification, clonotype clustering and error correction. Lower-bound total TCR beta diversity was estimated with a nonparametric unseen species model using Euler transformation. The raw public data were reprocessed by TCRdb itself: fastp quality trimming at Q25, MiXCR clonotype calling, in-frame beta chains only. Each entry is one CDR3 protein sequence, shown with its most common DNA and genes. The V and J calls follow TCRdb's processing rather than the paper's. A total of 1,800,000 or so distinct CDR3 sequences appear in this sample, about two fifths of them only once. 23% of the sample comes from the top ten.

General study outcomes and caveats: Conclusive comparison of naive and antigen-experienced compartments was prevented by the profiling of bulk unsorted PBMCs. Compared with the aged group, the long-lived group had more naive CD4+ T cells, fewer expanded clones and increased TCR diversity, suggesting age selection. Estimates of total diversity based on one million sequenced T cells were considered lower bounds and underestimates. Observed TCR beta diversity correlated strongly with the percentage of naive T cells measured by flow cytometry. Observed TCR beta diversity per million T cells fell roughly linearly with age, and a significant reduction was already apparent by age roughly 40. Because donor CMV infection status was unknown, age-related changes in expanded clonotypes were potentially confounded.

V lost 6 bases and J lost 6 bases, and the count of bases not matched to a germline gene is 11. CDR1 and CDR2 were assigned from the germline V gene (reference sequence) as DFQATT and SNEGSKA. From its cysteine to its phenylalanine, the CDR3 spans 14 amino acids. The DNA shown is the 42-base CDR3, in frame from base 1. Systemically healthy Caucasian individuals from Russia, approximately 39 in total and aged about 6 to 100 years, were included as donors. Approximately 9.7 milliliters of peripheral blood were drawn from each donor into EDTA-treated Vacutainer tubes. Ficoll-Paque density-gradient centrifugation was used to isolate PBMCs, with at least 7 million obtained per sample. Total RNA was extracted from PBMCs with Trizol reagent, with at least 5.5 micrograms obtained per sample. Naive CD45RAhigh/CD27high T cell percentages were measured by flow cytometry on a PBMC aliquot from every donor. This clonotype occurred a few times. Its antigen remains unidentified. The input lacks base qualities; no much larger clone sits a single base away.

This sequence was found in a human donor in good health. This chain is built from TRBV20-1 and TRBJ2-3; 8 bases in the junction line up with TRBD1. The sequencing sample was made of blood. At the DNA level, the sequence is TGCAGTGCGAAAAAACCGACAGGGGTTGATACGCAGTATTTT. Translated, this is CSAKKPTGVDTQYF.